These 13 T cell receptor beta chains were all obtained from the same sample, sequenced in a study of cytomegalovirus exposure and HLA in healthy donors. PCR involved 60 Vbeta and 13 Jbeta primers. Libraries were prepared by immunoSEQ multiplex PCR; TCRdb keeps only in-frame clonotypes and omits some of them. The profile shows about 120,000 clones, more than 65% of them singletons. Input material: PBMCs. Receptors were obtained from a man aged 35-49 years in good health and CMV-seropositive.

The rearrangement joins TRBV5-6 to TRBJ1-2; D remains unclear. Trimming stripped 0 bases from V and 4 bases from J, with 10 bases between. Germline CDR1 reads SGHDT; CDR2 reads YYEEEE. CDR3 length equals 14 residues. CDR3 sequence reads: CASSLDPRGYGYTF. The CDR3 DNA reads as TGTGCCAGCAGCTTGGACCCGCGCGGCTATGGCTACACCTTC.

CDR3 amino acids: CASSSGGAYTEAFF. As DNA, the CDR3 is TGTGCCAGCAGCTCAGGGGGCGCTTACACTGAAGCTTTCTTT. The chain carries TRBV28 and TRBJ1-1; TRBD1 matches at 8 bases. CDR1 MDHEN and CDR2 SYDVKM come from the germline V gene. The CDR3 has 14 residues. The V segment lost 6 bases and the J segment 3 bases; nucleotides outside the gene matches: 6. The variable domain in full, completed from reference TRBV28 and TRBJ1-1, reads DVKVTQSSRYLVKRTGEKVFLECVQDMDHENMFWYRQDPGLGLRLIYFSYDVKMKEKGDIPEGYSVSREKKERFSLILESASTNQTSMYLCASSSGGAYTEAFFGQGTRLTVV.

With regard to this clone: This likely comes from a read error, as the CDR3 has no conserved phenylalanine or tryptophan at its end. As DNA, the CDR3 is TGTGCCAGCAGCTTAGGGGGCGCCAACTATGGCTACACCCTC. Amino acid sequence: CASSLGGANYGYTL. This chain uses TRBV7-2 with TRBJ1-2, with a tentative D call TRBD1 (5 bases). Per the germline V gene, CDR1 is SGHTA and CDR2 is FQGNSA. V was cut by 1 base and J by 2 bases, with 8 bases left in between. This CDR3 is built from 14 residues.

This clone was counted a few times. This rearrangement joins TRBV4-3 to TRBJ2-7, with 8 bases matching TRBD1. CDR1 is LGHNA, CDR2 YSLEER, per germline. The J segment lost 9 bases and the V segment lost 0 bases, leaving 10 bases of the junction unmatched. This CDR3 has 15 amino acids. The DNA of the CDR3 is TGCGCCAGCAGCCAAGATAACAGGGGGACGTTTGGGCAGTACTTC. This sequence encodes CASSQDNRGTFGQYF.

This clone has only one observation. The chain joins TRBV6-1 to TRBJ1-6, with D uncertain. This CDR3 has 15 residues. Germline V lookup: CDR1 MNHNS, CDR2 SASEGT. Between the trimmed V and J ends, which lost 3 bases and 6 bases, there was a span of 12 bases. The CDR3 region is CASSDYSVTNSPLHF. The CDR3 DNA follows: TGTGCCAGCAGTGACTACAGTGTCACTAATTCACCCCTCCACTTT.

This clone was seen once. This rearrangement joins TRBV7-9 to TRBJ2-5, with 10 bases fitting TRBD2. Germline lookup yields CDR1 SEHNR and CDR2 FQNEAQ (reference sequence). The CDR3 has 15 residues. V lost 10 bases and J lost 1; bases outside the gene matches: 9. The CDR3 DNA reads TGTGCCACCAGGAACGGACTAGCGGCCCAAGAGACCCAGTACTTC. This encodes CATRNGLAAQETQYF.

The chain has TRBV29-1 and TRBJ2-5; 7 bases agree with TRBD1. The J segment lost 4 bases and the V segment lost 0 bases, leaving 17 bases of the junction unmatched. This CDR3 has 18 residues. Germline lookup yields CDR1 SQVTM and CDR2 ANQGSEA. The CDR3 spells CSVEDRGGSILAGETQYF. In DNA, the CDR3 is TGCAGCGTTGAAGATCGAGGGGGCTCTATTCTCGCGGGAGAGACCCAGTACTTC.

CDR3 loop: CASSLGQGNPLHF. The DNA for the CDR3 is TGTGCCAGCAGCCTGGGACAGGGGAACCCCCTCCACTTT. The rearrangement uses TRBV14 and TRBJ1-6; TRBD1 agrees at 10 bases. Germline assignment: CDR1 SGHDN and CDR2 FVKESK. CDR3 size: 13 residues. The V gene end was trimmed by 4 bases and the J gene end by 13 bases; junction bases not matched to a gene: 4.

Note on this clone: Being one base from a much bigger clone, this may be a read error. This chain uses TRBV7-3 with TRBJ2-3; 14 bases align to TRBD2. The J segment lost 4 bases and the V segment lost 6 bases, leaving 3 bases of the junction unmatched. This CDR3 is 15 amino acids long. Germline V gene sequence: CDR1 SGHTA, CDR2 FQGTGA. Here the CDR3 DNA reads TGTGCCAGCAGTGCGACTAGCGGGGGGGCAGATACGCAGTATTTT. Its protein is CASSATSGGADTQYF.

The chain couples TRBV7-3 to TRBJ1-1, with a tentative D call TRBD1 (6 bases). The germline V gene encodes CDR1 SGHTA and CDR2 FQGTGA. Deletions cut 1 base from V and 0 bases from J, with 15 bases between. The CDR3 has 17 amino acids. Here the CDR3 reads CASSLKGMGAVNTEAFF. The CDR3 DNA reads as TGTGCCAGCAGCTTAAAGGGGATGGGGGCGGTGAACACTGAAGCTTTCTTT.

In nucleotides, the CDR3 is TGTGCCAGCAGTGGACAGGGAATGGACGAGCAGTACTTC. Translating it yields CASSGQGMDEQYF. V is TRBV2 and J is TRBJ2-7; 7 positions match TRBD1. V lost 4 bases and J lost 5; bases outside the gene matches: 5. The CDR3 is 13 residues long. Germline lookup yields CDR1 SNHLY and CDR2 FYNNEI.

V is TRBV18 and J is TRBJ2-3; D is perhaps TRBD2 (7 bases). This CDR3 region has 15 residues. CDR1 and CDR2 from the germline V gene are KGHSH and LQKENI. V was pared by 2 bases and J by 2 bases, with 11 bases between. The CDR3 coding sequence is TGTGCCAGCTCACCAATGGGGGGGGCCACAGATACGCAGTATTTT. This codes for CASSPMGGATDTQYF.

The chain combines TRBV4-1 with TRBJ1-5, with 9 bases lining up with TRBD1. This CDR3 is built from 15 residues. Germline V gene sequence: CDR1 MGHRA, CDR2 YSYEKL. The ends lost 5 bases at V and 4 bases at J; junction bases unmatched: 6. This CDR3 reads CASSRDRAQNQPQHF. In DNA form, the CDR3 reads TGCGCCAGCAGCAGGGACAGGGCACAGAATCAGCCCCAGCATTTT.